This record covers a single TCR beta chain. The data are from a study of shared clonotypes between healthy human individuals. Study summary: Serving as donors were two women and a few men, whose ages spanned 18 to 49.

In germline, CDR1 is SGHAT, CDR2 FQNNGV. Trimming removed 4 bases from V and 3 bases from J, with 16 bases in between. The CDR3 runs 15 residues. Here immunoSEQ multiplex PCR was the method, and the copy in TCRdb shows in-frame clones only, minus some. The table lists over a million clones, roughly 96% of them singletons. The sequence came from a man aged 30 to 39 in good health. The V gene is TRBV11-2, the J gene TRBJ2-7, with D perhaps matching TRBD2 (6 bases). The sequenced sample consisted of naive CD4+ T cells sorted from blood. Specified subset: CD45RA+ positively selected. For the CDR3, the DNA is TGTGCCAGCAGCTCTATTTTGGGGGGAGGCTACGAGCAGTACTTC. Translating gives CASSSILGGGYEQYF.